The 29 T cell receptor beta chains reported below all come from one sample, sequenced in a study of cytomegalovirus exposure and HLA in healthy donors. With 60 Vbeta and 13 Jbeta primers, the PCR was carried out. Assay: immunoSEQ multiplex PCR; the TCRdb copy retains only in-frame clones and omits some. The table has fewer than 150,000 clones, 80% seen once. Sample: PBMCs. These receptors all stem from a male donor in good health and CMV-seronegative.

The CDR3, as DNA: TGTGCCAGCAGTGATTTTCGCGGTACCCTTGGAAACACCATATATTTT. As protein: CASSDFRGTLGNTIYF. The chain uses TRBV6-1 and TRBJ1-3; D is undetermined. The CDR3 has 16 amino acids. Germline lookup yields CDR1 MNHNS and CDR2 SASEGT. V was shortened by 3 bases and J by 3 bases, with 15 bases between the two germline ends.

In this sample, this clone turned up a few times. V and J are TRBV6-5 and TRBJ1-1, with D possibly matching TRBD1 (6 bases). Per germline, CDR1 MNHEY and CDR2 SVGAGI. V shed 8 bases and J shed 2 bases, with 12 bases lying between them. This CDR3 has 13 residues. The CDR3 DNA reads as TGTGCCAGCTCAGGGGCCCTCAACACTGAAGCTTTCTTT. Translating it yields CASSGALNTEAFF.

This sequence joins TRBV6-5 and TRBJ2-1; no definite D call. The CDR3 contains 15 residues. CDR1 MNHEY and CDR2 SVGAGI come from the germline V gene. Deletions cut 5 bases from V and 0 bases from J, with 11 bases between. The CDR3 reads CASSLRRSSYNEQFF. The CDR3 region has the DNA TGTGCCAGCAGTCTCCGTCGGAGCTCCTACAATGAGCAGTTCTTC.

The J gene is TRBJ2-7, the V gene TRBV5-6; TRBD1 agrees at 10 bases. Germline loops: CDR1 SGHDT, CDR2 YYEEEE. The V and J ends lost 0 bases and 3 bases, in that order; junction bases with no gene match: 6. CDR3 size: 16 residues. The CDR3 is CASSLGWTGGLYEQYF. CDR3 sequence (DNA): TGTGCCAGCAGCTTGGGTTGGACAGGGGGACTCTACGAGCAGTACTTC.

The V and J genes are TRBV7-2 and TRBJ2-5; TRBD1 might be the D (6 bases). The CDR3 contains 13 residues. The V gene's germline CDR1 is SGHTA and CDR2 FQGNSA. The germline V and J ends were trimmed by 3 bases and 2 bases, with 7 bases remaining between them. In DNA, the CDR3 is TGTGCCAGCAGCTTCGGACAGCAAGAGACCCAGTACTTC. This codes for CASSFGQQETQYF.

V is TRBV15 and J is TRBJ2-4; TRBD2 matches 8 bases. Per germline, CDR1 LNHNV and CDR2 YYDKDF (reference sequence). V gave up 5 bases and J gave up 1 base; unmatched junction bases: 7. The CDR3 has 16 amino acids. The CDR3 loop reads CATSPAGAVAKNIQYF. CDR3 bases: TGTGCCACCAGCCCAGCGGGGGCGGTTGCCAAAAACATTCAGTACTTC.

The chain couples TRBV9 to TRBJ1-3; 9 positions agree with TRBD1. The ends lost 3 bases at V and 4 bases at J; junction bases unmatched: 14. The germline V gene has CDR1 SGDLS and CDR2 YYNGEE. This CDR3 region has 18 residues. The CDR3 protein is CASSAGTGTRRGGNTIYF. The CDR3 DNA sequence: TGTGCCAGCAGCGCTGGGACAGGGACTCGACGAGGAGGAAACACCATATATTTT.

The genes are TRBV2 and TRBJ1-2; no definite D call. This CDR3 is built from 13 residues. V was pared by 8 bases and J by 4 bases, with 14 bases between. CDR1 is SNHLY and CDR2 is FYNNEI in the germline V gene. This CDR3 is CASGQASPYGYTF. The CDR3 DNA follows: TGTGCCAGCGGCCAGGCGTCGCCCTATGGCTACACCTTC.

This clone is a singleton in its sample. The chain recombines TRBV6-1 with TRBJ2-3; D might be TRBD2 (6 bases). V was pared by 4 bases and J by 2 bases, with 16 bases between. Germline V gene lookup returns CDR1 MNHNS and CDR2 SASEGT. CDR3 size: 16 residues. The CDR3: CASSGPPGGATDTQYF. DNA of the CDR3: TGTGCCAGCAGTGGCCCACCAGGCGGGGCCACAGATACGCAGTATTTT.

This clone was found once. The chain recombines TRBV9 with TRBJ1-2, with a tentative D call TRBD1 (6 bases). The CDR3 has 14 residues. V was shortened by 0 bases and J by 3 bases, with 9 bases between the two germline ends. Germline V gene data show CDR1 as SGDLS and CDR2 as YYNGEE. DNA of the CDR3: TGTGCCAGCAGCGTAGGTGAGGGGGACTATGGCTACACCTTC. This translates into CASSVGEGDYGYTF.

This clone was seen only a few times. The chain carries TRBV7-2 and TRBJ2-5; D gene uncertain. Trimming took 5 bases from V and 4 from J, leaving 11 bases between them. CDR3 length: 13 residues. The V gene's germline CDR1 is SGHTA and CDR2 FQGNSA. The CDR3 spells CASSPWPLETQYF. The CDR3, as DNA: TGTGCCAGCAGCCCGTGGCCATTAGAGACCCAGTACTTC. Complete variable domain (other parts from reference TRBV7-2 and TRBJ2-5): GAGVSQSPSNKVTEKGKDVELRCDPISGHTALYWYRQSLGQGLEFLIYFQGNSAPDKSGLPSDRFSAERTGGSVSTLTIQRTQQEDSAVYLCASSPWPLETQYFGPGTRLLVL.

The CDR3 DNA is TGTGCCAGCAGTATGAACGGTCTACAGACCCAGTACTTC. Translated: CASSMNGLQTQYF. The V call is TRBV28, the J call TRBJ2-5, with unresolved D. The CDR3 has 13 amino acids. V lost 5 bases and J lost 6, with 13 bases in between. The V gene's germline CDR1 is MDHEN and CDR2 SYDVKM.

The chain combines TRBV7-2 with TRBJ2-5, with 10 bases lining up with TRBD1. The V and J ends lost 5 bases and 5 bases, in that order; junction bases with no gene match: 11. CDR3 length: 16 amino acids. The germline V gene has CDR1 SGHTA and CDR2 FQGNSA. DNA for the CDR3: TGTGCCAGCAGCCCCCCGCGACAGGGGGCGGGGGAGACCCAGTACTTC. Encoded protein: CASSPPRQGAGETQYF.

The rearrangement joins TRBV7-2 to TRBJ1-3, with D tentatively TRBD1 (5 bases). Germline loops: CDR1 SGHTA, CDR2 FQGNSA. V was shortened by 1 base and J by 1 base, with 11 bases between the two germline ends. The CDR3 sequence is 16 residues long. In nucleotides, the CDR3 is TGTGCCAGCAGCTTAGACGGGGGGTCTTCTGGAAACACCATATATTTT. Translated, it gives CASSLDGGSSGNTIYF.

V is TRBV5-1 and J is TRBJ1-1; D is uncertain. Germline values: CDR1 SGHRS, CDR2 YFSETQ. V was shortened by 3 bases and J by 2 bases, with 11 bases between the two germline ends. There are 14 residues in the CDR3. CDR3 DNA: TGCGCCAGCAGCTATGAGGCCATAAACACTGAAGCTTTCTTT. It codes for CASSYEAINTEAFF.

This chain joins TRBV5-6 and TRBJ2-1, with 11 bases aligning to TRBD1. The CDR3 is 17 amino acids. The V segment lost 0 bases and the J segment 7 bases; nucleotides outside the gene matches: 9. CDR1 and CDR2 from the germline V gene are SGHDT and YYEEEE. CDR3 in DNA: TGTGCCAGCAGCTTGGAGTTATTATGGGACAGGGGGAATGAGCAGTTCTTC. Translating it yields CASSLELLWDRGNEQFF.

CDR3 DNA sequence: TGTGCCAGCAGGACAGGGGCTAATGAAAAACTGTTTTTT. This codes for CASRTGANEKLFF. The chain combines TRBV27 with TRBJ1-4, with 8 bases matching TRBD1. The CDR3 extends over 13 amino acids. The V gene end was trimmed by 6 bases and the J gene end by 3 bases; junction bases not matched to a gene: 0. Germline V lookup: CDR1 MNHEY, CDR2 SMNVEV (reference sequence).

Only a few counts were recorded for this clone. The chain is built from TRBV19 and TRBJ1-5; no reliable D call. CDR1 and CDR2 (germline): LNHDA, SQIVND (reference sequence). The CDR3 has 15 residues. V shed 7 bases and J shed 3 bases, with 16 bases lying between them. This chain's CDR3 is CASNLGDPFNQPQHF. DNA of the CDR3: TGTGCCAGTAATTTAGGAGACCCATTCAATCAGCCCCAGCATTTT.

This clone was seen a single time. The rearrangement links TRBV5-5 to TRBJ1-5; 8 bases line up with TRBD1. CDR1 is SGHKS and CDR2 is YYEKEE in the germline V gene (reference sequence). V trimming: 4 bases; J trimming: 5 bases; junction bases outside the gene matches: 5. The CDR3 length is 14 residues. CDR3 coding DNA: TGTGCCAGCAGCAAGACAGGGGAGGATCAGCCCCAGCATTTT. It specifies CASSKTGEDQPQHF.

This CDR3 reads CASRTGSLGNQPQHF. DNA for the CDR3: TGTGCCAGCAGGACCGGGAGCTTAGGCAATCAGCCCCAGCATTTT. The rearrangement links TRBV28 to TRBJ1-5; D is ambiguous. The CDR3 consists of 15 residues. Trimming stripped 6 bases from V and 2 bases from J, with 14 bases between. Germline-derived CDR1 and CDR2 are MDHEN and SYDVKM.

V is TRBV5-1 and J is TRBJ2-1; 8 nucleotides agree with TRBD2. There are 16 residues in the CDR3. CDR1 is SGHRS, CDR2 YFSETQ, per germline. The trim removed 4 bases at V and 6 bases at J, leaving 12 bases unmatched. The CDR3 nucleotides are TGCGCCAGCAGCCGGCGGCGGGGGGCGAATGGCAATGAGCAGTTCTTC. The encoded protein is CASSRRRGANGNEQFF.

The gene calls are TRBV25-1 and TRBJ2-7; weak D call: TRBD1 (5 bases). V shed 4 bases and J shed 4 bases, with 11 bases lying between them. The length of the CDR3 is 13 residues. The germline CDR1 and CDR2 sequences are MGHDK and SYGVNS. CDR3 DNA: TGTGCCAGCAGTGGCCAGGGCCTTTACGAGCAGTACTTC. Amino acid sequence: CASSGQGLYEQYF.

The gene calls are TRBV7-9 and TRBJ1-2; the D gene is possibly TRBD1 (6 bases). The germline V gene encodes CDR1 SEHNR and CDR2 FQNEAQ (reference sequence). This CDR3 is 12 amino acids long. Deletions cut 4 bases from V and 6 bases from J, with 9 bases between. As DNA, the CDR3 is TGTGCCAGCAGCTCGGGACATAATGGCTACACCTTC. As protein: CASSSGHNGYTF.

The chain couples TRBV7-9 to TRBJ2-5, with a possible D match to TRBD1 (6 bases). The length of the CDR3 is 14 residues. From germline, CDR1 is SEHNR and CDR2 FQNEAQ (reference sequence). V was clipped by 1 base and J by 5 bases, with 11 bases between them. CDR3 sequence: CASSLDGGGETQYF. The CDR3, as DNA: TGTGCCAGCAGCTTAGACGGTGGGGGCGAGACCCAGTACTTC.

V is TRBV4-3 and J is TRBJ1-3; the D is unclear. Germline V gene sequence: CDR1 LGHNA, CDR2 YSLEER. This CDR3 has 16 amino acids. Trimming removed 1 base at V and 0 bases at J, with 10 bases between. The CDR3 is CASSQVWEVSGNTIYF. CDR3 DNA: TGCGCCAGCAGCCAAGTCTGGGAGGTCTCTGGAAACACCATATATTTT.

For this clone: The junction does not match germline at one end; this may be a read error. The genes are TRBV14 and TRBJ1-2; no definite D call. Germline values: CDR1 SGHDN, CDR2 FVKESK. This CDR3 spans 13 amino acids. The CDR3: CASSGRWVRGHTF. CDR3 in DNA: TGTGCCAGCAGCGGGCGATGGGTACGTGGCCACACCTTC.

The rearrangement links TRBV7-9 to TRBJ1-2; D may be TRBD1 (5 bases). V was pared by 3 bases and J by 0 bases, with 8 bases between. CDR3 length equals 14 residues. Germline V gives CDR1 SEHNR, CDR2 FQNEAQ (reference sequence). The CDR3 nucleotides read TGTGCCAGCAGCTTCACGGGGGCTAACTATGGCTACACCTTC. This translates into CASSFTGANYGYTF.

V usage is TRBV4-1 and J usage is TRBJ2-7, with no clear D. With 0 bases removed from V and 0 bases from J, the gap between germline ends came to 9 bases. CDR1 and CDR2 (germline): MGHRA, YSYEKL. The CDR3 is 15 residues long. The CDR3 nucleotides are TGCGCCAGCAGCCAAGATCCAGGATACTCCTACGAGCAGTACTTC. Translating gives CASSQDPGYSYEQYF.

The CDR3 nucleotides are TGTGCCAGCAGTTCTCAGGGGGCGGGTAGTGGCTACACCTTC. This encodes CASSSQGAGSGYTF. J is TRBJ1-2 and V is TRBV28, with TRBD1 matching over 8 bases. This CDR3 has 14 amino acids. Germline V gives CDR1 MDHEN, CDR2 SYDVKM. The V segment lost 4 bases and the J segment 7 bases; nucleotides outside the gene matches: 8.